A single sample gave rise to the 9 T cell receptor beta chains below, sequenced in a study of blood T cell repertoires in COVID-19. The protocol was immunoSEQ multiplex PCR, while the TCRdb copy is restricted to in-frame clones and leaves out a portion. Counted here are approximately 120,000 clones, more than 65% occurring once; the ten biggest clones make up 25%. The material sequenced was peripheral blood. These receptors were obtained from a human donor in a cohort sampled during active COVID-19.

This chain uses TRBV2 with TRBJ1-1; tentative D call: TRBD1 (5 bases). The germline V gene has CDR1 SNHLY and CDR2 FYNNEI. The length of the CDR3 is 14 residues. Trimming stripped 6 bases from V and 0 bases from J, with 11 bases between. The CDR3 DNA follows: TGTGCCAGCAGGGGGAGGGGCATGAACACTGAAGCTTTCTTT. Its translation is CASRGRGMNTEAFF.

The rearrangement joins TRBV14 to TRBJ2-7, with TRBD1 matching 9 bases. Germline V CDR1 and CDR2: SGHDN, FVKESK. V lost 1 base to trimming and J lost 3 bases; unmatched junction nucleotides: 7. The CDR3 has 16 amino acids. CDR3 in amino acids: CASSQGPGQGIYEQYF. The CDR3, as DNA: TGTGCCAGCAGCCAAGGGCCGGGACAGGGAATCTACGAGCAGTACTTC.

The CDR3, as DNA: TGCAGTGCTAGTGCGCAGGGGGCCGAGCAGTACTTC. Translated, it gives CSASAQGAEQYF. The chain combines TRBV20-1 with TRBJ2-7; 8 bases line up with TRBD1. Trimming took 3 bases from V and 6 from J; bases not matched to a gene: 4. The germline V gene has CDR1 DFQATT and CDR2 SNEGSKA (reference sequence). CDR3 length equals 12 residues.

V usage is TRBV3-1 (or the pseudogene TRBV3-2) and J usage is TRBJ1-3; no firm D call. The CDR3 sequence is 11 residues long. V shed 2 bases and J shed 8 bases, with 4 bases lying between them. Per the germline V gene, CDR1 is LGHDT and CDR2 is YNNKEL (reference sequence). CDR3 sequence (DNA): TGTGCCAGCAGCCAATACTACACCATATATTTT. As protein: CASSQYYTIYF.

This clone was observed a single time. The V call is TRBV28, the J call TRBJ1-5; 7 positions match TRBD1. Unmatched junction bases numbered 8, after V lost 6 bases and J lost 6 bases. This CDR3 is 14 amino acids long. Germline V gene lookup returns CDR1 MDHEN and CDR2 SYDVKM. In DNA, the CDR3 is TGTGCCAGCAGCATACCCAGGGGGGTTCAGCCCCAGCATTTT. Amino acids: CASSIPRGVQPQHF.

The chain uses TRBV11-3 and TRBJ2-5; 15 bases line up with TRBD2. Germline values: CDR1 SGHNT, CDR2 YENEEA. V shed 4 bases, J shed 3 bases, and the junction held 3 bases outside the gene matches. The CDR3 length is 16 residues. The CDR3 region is CASSYGTSGGKETQYF. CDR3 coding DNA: TGTGCCAGCAGCTACGGGACTAGCGGGGGGAAAGAGACCCAGTACTTC.

The DNA for the CDR3 is TGCAGTGCTTCTAGCGGGTACGAGCAGTACTTC. Protein product: CSASSGYEQYF. V usage is TRBV20-1 and J usage is TRBJ2-7; 8 nucleotides line up with TRBD2. This CDR3 is built from 11 residues. CDR1 is DFQATT, CDR2 SNEGSKA, per germline (reference sequence). The V segment lost 5 bases and the J segment 4 bases; nucleotides outside the gene matches: 1.

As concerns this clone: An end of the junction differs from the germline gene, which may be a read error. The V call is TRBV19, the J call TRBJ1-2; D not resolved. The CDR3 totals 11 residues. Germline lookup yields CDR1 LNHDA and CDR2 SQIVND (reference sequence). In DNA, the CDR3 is TGTGCCAGTAGTTTTCAAAGTGGCTGCACCTTC. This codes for CASSFQSGCTF.

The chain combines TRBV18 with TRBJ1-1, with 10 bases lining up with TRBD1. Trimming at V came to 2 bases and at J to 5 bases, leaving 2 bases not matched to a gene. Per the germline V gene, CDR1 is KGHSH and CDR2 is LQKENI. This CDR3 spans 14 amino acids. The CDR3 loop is CASSPRTGGTEAFF. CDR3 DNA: TGTGCCAGCTCACCAAGGACAGGGGGAACTGAAGCTTTCTTT.